This T cell receptor beta chain was recorded in a study of blood T cells in healthy people across ages. Sample-barcoded 5' priming and a J-beta primer mix drove a second PCR of roughly 6 to 12 cycles. TCRdb re-analysed the 5' RACE reads in MiXCR, keeping a single row per CDR3 protein. The data show about 1.7 million distinct CDR3 sequences, 28% seen once. CDR1 is LGHDT and CDR2 is YNNKEL in the germline V gene (reference sequence). The V end was cut by 3 bases, the J end by 8 bases, with 8 bases between. The CDR3 consists of 12 residues. This clonotype was recorded at least ten times. The sample was blood. The chain joins TRBV3-1 to TRBJ2-1; tentative D call: TRBD2 (6 bases). This TCR was sampled from a woman in her twenties or thirties in good health. CDR3 protein: CASSQGGDEQFF. CDR3 nucleotides: TGTGCCAGCAGCCAGGGAGGAGATGAGCAGTTCTTC.